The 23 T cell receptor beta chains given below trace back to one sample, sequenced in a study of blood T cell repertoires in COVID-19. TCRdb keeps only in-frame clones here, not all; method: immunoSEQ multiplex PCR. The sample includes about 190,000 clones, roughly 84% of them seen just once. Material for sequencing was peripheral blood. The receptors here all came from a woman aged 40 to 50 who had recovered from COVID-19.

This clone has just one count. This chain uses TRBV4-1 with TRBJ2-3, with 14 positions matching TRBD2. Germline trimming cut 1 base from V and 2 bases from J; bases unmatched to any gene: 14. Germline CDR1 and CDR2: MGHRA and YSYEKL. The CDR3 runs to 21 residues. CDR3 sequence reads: CASSQGGGTSGSLWVTDTQYF. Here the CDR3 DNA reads TGCGCCAGCAGCCAAGGAGGAGGGACTAGCGGGAGTCTCTGGGTCACAGATACGCAGTATTTT.

The DNA of the CDR3 is TGTGCCAGCAGCGTGGGGACTAGCGGGAGTCTCGCAGATACGCAGTATTTT. Translation: CASSVGTSGSLADTQYF. V and J are TRBV9 and TRBJ2-3, with 14 nucleotides matching TRBD2. V shed 2 bases and J 4 bases; nucleotides not matched to a gene: 6. CDR1 and CDR2 from the germline V gene are SGDLS and YYNGEE. CDR3 length: 17 residues.

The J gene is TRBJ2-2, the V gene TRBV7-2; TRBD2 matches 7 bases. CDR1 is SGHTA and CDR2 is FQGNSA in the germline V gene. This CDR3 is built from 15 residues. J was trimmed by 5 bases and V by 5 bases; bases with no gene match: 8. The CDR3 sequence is CASSRSREGTGELFF. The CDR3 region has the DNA TGTGCCAGCAGCCGGTCGAGGGAGGGAACCGGGGAGCTGTTTTTT. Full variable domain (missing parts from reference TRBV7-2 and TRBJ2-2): GAGVSQSPSNKVTEKGKDVELRCDPISGHTALYWYRQSLGQGLEFLIYFQGNSAPDKSGLPSDRFSAERTGGSVSTLTIQRTQQEDSAVYLCASSRSREGTGELFFGEGSRLTVL.

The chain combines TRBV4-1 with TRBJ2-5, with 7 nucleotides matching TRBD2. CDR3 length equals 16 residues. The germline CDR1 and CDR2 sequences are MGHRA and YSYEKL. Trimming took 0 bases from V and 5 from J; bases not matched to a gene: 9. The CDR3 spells CASSQEFPSGTETQYF. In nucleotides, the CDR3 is TGCGCCAGCAGCCAAGAATTCCCTAGCGGTACGGAGACCCAGTACTTC.

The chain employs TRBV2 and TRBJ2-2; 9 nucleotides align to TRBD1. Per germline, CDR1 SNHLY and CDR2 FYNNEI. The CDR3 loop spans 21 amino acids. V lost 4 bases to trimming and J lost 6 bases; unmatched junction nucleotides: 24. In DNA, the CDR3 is TGTGCCAGCAGTGCAAGCCCCGGGACAACCTGGGGACAGGGCGTACCCGGGGAGCTGTTTTTT. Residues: CASSASPGTTWGQGVPGELFF.

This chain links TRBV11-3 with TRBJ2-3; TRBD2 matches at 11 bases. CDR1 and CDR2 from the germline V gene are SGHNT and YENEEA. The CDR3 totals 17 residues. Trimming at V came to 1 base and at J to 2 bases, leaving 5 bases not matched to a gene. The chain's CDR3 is CASSLGGTSGSTDTQYF. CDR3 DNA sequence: TGTGCCAGCAGCTTAGGGGGGACTAGCGGTTCCACAGATACGCAGTATTTT.

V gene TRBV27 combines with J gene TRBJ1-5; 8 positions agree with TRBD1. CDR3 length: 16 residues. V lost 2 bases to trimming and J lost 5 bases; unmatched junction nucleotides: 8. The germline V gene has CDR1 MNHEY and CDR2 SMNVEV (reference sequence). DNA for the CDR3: TGTGCCAGCAGTTTAAGGACAGGGAGTGTTCATCAGCCCCAGCATTTT. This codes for CASSLRTGSVHQPQHF.

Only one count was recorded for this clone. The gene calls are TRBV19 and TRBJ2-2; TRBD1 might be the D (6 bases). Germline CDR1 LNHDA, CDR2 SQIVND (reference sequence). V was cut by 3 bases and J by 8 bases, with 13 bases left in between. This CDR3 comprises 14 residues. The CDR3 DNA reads TGTGCCAGTAGTATTGGGGGACAAGGAGGGGAGCTGTTTTTT. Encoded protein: CASSIGGQGGELFF.

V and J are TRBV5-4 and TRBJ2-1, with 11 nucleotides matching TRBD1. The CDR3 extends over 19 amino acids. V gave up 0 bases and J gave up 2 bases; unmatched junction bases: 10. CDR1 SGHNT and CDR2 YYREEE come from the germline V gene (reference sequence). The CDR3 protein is CASSLDRTGGLGAYNEQFF. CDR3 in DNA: TGTGCCAGCAGCTTGGACCGGACAGGGGGCTTGGGAGCCTACAATGAGCAGTTCTTC.

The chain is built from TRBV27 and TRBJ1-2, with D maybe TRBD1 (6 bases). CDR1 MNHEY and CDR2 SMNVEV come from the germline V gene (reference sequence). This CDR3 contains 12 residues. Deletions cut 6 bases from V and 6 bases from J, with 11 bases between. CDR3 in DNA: TGTGCCAGCAGGAAGGGGGGGGATGGCTACACCTTC. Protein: CASRKGGDGYTF.

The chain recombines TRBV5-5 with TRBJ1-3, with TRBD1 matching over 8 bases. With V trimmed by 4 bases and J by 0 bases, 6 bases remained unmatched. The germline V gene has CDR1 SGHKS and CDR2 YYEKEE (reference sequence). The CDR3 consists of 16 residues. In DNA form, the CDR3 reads TGTGCCAGCAGCGGACCGGACAGGGTCTCTGGAAACACCATATATTTT. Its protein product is CASSGPDRVSGNTIYF.

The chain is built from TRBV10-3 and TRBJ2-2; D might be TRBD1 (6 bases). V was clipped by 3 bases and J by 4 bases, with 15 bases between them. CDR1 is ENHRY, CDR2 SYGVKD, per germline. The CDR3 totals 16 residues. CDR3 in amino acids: CAISEQGVVGTGELFF. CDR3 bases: TGTGCCATCAGTGAACAGGGTGTGGTTGGCACCGGGGAGCTGTTTTTT.

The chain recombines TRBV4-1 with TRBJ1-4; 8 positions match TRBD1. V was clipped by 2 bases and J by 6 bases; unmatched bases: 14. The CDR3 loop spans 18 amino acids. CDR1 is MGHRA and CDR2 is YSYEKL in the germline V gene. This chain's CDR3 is CASSQKALRTGRDEKLFF. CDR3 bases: TGCGCCAGCAGCCAAAAGGCATTGCGGACAGGGAGGGATGAAAAACTGTTTTTT.

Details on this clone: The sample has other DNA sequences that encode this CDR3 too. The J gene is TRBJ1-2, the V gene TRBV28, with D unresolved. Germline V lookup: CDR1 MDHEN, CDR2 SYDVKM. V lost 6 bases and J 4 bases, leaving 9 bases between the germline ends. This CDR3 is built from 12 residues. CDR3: CASSLAGYGYTF. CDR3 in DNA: TGTGCCAGCAGCTTAGCGGGCTATGGCTACACCTTC.

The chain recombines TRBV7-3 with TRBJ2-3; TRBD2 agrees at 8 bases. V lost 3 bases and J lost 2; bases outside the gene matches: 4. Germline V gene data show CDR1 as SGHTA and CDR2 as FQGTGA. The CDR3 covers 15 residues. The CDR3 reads CASSFAGGITDTQYF. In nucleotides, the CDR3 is TGTGCCAGCAGCTTCGCGGGGGGTATCACAGATACGCAGTATTTT.

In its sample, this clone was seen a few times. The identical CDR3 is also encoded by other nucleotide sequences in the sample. CDR3 DNA: TGTGCCAGCAGCTTATCCACAGGGGGCTATGGCTACACCTTC. Translation: CASSLSTGGYGYTF. V usage is TRBV7-9 and J usage is TRBJ1-2; the match to TRBD1 covers 8 bases. The CDR3 is 14 amino acids. Germline assignment: CDR1 SEHNR and CDR2 FQNEAQ (reference sequence). V shed 2 bases and J 4 bases; nucleotides not matched to a gene: 3. The variable domain in full, with the rest retrieved from reference TRBV7-9 and TRBJ1-2, is DTGVSQNPRHKITKRGQNVTFRCDPISEHNRLYWYRQTLGQGPEFLTYFQNEAQLEKSRLLSDRFSAERPKGSFSTLEIQRTEQGDSAMYLCASSLSTGGYGYTFGSGTRLTVV.

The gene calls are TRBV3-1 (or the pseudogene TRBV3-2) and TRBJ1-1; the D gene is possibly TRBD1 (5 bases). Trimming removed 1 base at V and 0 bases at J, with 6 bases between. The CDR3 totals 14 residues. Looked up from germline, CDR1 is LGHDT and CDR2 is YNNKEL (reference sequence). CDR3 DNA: TGTGCCAGCAGCCAAGGACAGATGAACACTGAAGCTTTCTTT. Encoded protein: CASSQGQMNTEAFF.

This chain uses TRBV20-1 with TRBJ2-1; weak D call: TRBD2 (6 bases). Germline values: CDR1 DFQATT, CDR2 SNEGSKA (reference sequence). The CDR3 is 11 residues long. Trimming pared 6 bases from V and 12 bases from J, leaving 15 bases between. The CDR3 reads CSASLAGLQFF. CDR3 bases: TGCAGTGCCTCGCTGGCGGGACTGCAGTTCTTC.

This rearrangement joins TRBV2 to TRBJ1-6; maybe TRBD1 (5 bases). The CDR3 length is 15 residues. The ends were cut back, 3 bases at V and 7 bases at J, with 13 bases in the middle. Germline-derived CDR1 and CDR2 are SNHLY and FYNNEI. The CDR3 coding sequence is TGTGCCAGCAGTGATGGAGGGACGATGAATTCACCCCTCCACTTT. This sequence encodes CASSDGGTMNSPLHF.

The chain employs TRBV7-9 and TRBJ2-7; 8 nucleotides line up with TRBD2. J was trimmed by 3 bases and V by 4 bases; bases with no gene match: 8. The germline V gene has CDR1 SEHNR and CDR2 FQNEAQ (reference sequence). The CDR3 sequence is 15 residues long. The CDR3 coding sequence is TGTGCCAGCAGCTCGCAGCGGGAGCGATACTACGAGCAGTACTTC. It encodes CASSSQRERYYEQYF.

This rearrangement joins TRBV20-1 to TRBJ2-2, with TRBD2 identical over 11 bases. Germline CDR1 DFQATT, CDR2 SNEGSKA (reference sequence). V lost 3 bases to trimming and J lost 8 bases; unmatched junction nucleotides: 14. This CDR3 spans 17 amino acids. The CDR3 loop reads CSASAFGTSGRVGELFF. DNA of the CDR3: TGCAGTGCTAGTGCTTTTGGTACTAGCGGGAGAGTAGGGGAGCTGTTTTTT.

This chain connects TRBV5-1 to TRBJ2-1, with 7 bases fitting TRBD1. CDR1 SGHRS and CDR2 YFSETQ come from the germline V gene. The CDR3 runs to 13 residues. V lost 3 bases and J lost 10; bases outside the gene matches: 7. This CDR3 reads CASSSGQTTEQFF. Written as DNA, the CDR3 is TGCGCCAGCAGCTCGGGACAGACCACCGAGCAGTTCTTC.

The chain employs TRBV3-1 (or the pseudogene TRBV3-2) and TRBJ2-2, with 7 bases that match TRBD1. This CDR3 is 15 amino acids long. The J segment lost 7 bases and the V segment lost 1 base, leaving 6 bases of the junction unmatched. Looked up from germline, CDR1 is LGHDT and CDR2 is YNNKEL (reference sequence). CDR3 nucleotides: TGTGCCAGCAGCCAAGCGGCAGGGGGTGGCGGGGAGCTGTTTTTT. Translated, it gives CASSQAAGGGGELFF.